This record looks at one TCR beta chain sequence and its context. Which antigen it targets is not known. Per-nucleotide qualities are absent, and no much larger clonotype sits a single base away. CDR1 and CDR2 are read off the germline V gene as MNHNS and SASEGT. The CDR3 numbers 12 residues from cysteine through phenylalanine. Only CDR3 DNA is held: 36 bases, read in frame from base 1. Trimming costs V 6 bases and J 3 bases, and their ends lie 9 bases apart. This sample is part of a study of regulatory T cells in long-lasting Graves disease (dated by TCRdb to about 2021). Background on the whole study: Persistent Graves' disease was defined as persistently positive TSH receptor autoantibodies together with antithyroid drug treatment for over 5 years. TCR sequencing covered 13 persistent and 20 or so newly diagnosed Graves' disease patients, about 35 samples in total. Patients with persistent Graves' disease were compared with patients with newly diagnosed Graves' disease using TCR sequencing and RNA sequencing of peripheral blood. The study took place in China and was registered as a clinical trial. Antithyroid drugs had been taken for approximately 10 years on average by persistent Graves' disease patients in the clinical cohort.

The time point label, as the study defines it: persistent/refractory GD, antithyroid drugs over 5 years with positive TRAb. For both TCR sequencing and RNA sequencing, RNA was extracted from PBMCs using TRIzol. The diagnosis of Graves' disease was made according to American Thyroid Association guidelines. Patients for the study were recruited at an endocrinology department in Xi'an, China. Each patient gave around 9 milliliters of peripheral blood, collected in an EDTA anticoagulant tube. PBMCs were isolated by Ficoll Paque Plus density gradient separation without further T cell sorting. RNA quality was checked with an Agilent 2100 Bioanalyzer and agarose gel, and concentration with a NanoDrop 2000. Library construction relied on multiplex PCR. TCRdb names Illumina HiSeq 4000 as the instrument used. TCR beta libraries were built with iRepertoire HTBI primers and Arm-PCR amplification of CDR3 regions. Gel purification was performed on PCR products prior to sequencing. The source study handled its data this way. Gene usage analysis of CDR3 amino acid clonotypes used the approximately 62 TRBV and more than 13 TRBJ segments found across samples. Filtered high-quality paired reads were merged into contigs using COPE and FqMerger. BLAST was used to align contigs to IMGT TRBV, TRBD and TRBJ reference genes, with CDR3 defined following IMGT. Any clonotype with a frequency above 0.1% was counted as a highly expanded clone. Repertoire diversity was measured by Shannon entropy, and V-J evenness by the Gini coefficient. A clonotype was considered public if more than one individual shared it. TCRdb reworked the public reads: Q25 trimming with fastp, MiXCR clone assembly, productive beta chains retained. Records with the same CDR3 protein are collapsed into one entry carrying the most frequent genes and DNA. TCRdb's processing, not the study's, gives the V and J calls here. In this sample the table shows about 660,000 distinct CDR3 sequences, 25% to 35% of which occur a single time. Around 42% of the sample is held by the ten biggest clonotypes.

General conclusions and limits of the study: TRBV28, TRBJ1-2 and TRBJ2-5 were preferentially used in persistent disease, while TRBV20-1 and TRBJ2-1 were favored in newly diagnosed disease. The authors noted that the small sample size was a limitation that may lower accuracy. A larger number of public clonotypes was shared among persistent patients (about 2,700) than among newly diagnosed patients (approximately 930). Peripheral blood alone was examined, since thyroid tissue, which constituted the primary lesion, could not be accessed. Sequencing and analysis were limited to the TCR beta chain. Persistent Graves' disease patients showed lower TCR Shannon entropy and fewer highly expanded clones than newly diagnosed patients, suggesting clonal expansion.

This TCR derives from a female donor with Graves disease. The material sequenced was peripheral blood mononuclear cells (PBMCs), taken when the disease was refractory, from a patient treated with antithyroid drugs. The V and J genes are TRBV6-1 and TRBJ2-7; TRBD2 is a weak D gene call, 5 bases matching. The CDR3 loop reads CASRDFNYEQYF. The bases are TGTGCCAGCAGGGACTTCAACTACGAGCAGTACTTC.